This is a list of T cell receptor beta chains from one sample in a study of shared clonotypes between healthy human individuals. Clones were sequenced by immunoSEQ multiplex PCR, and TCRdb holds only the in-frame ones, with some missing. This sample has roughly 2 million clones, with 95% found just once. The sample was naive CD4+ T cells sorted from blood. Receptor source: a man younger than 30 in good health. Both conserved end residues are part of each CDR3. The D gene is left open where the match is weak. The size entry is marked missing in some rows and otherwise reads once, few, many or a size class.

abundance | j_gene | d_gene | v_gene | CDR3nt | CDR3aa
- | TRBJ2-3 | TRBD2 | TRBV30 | TGTGCCTGGTGTAGCGGGGGAGGGTCAGATACGCAGTATTTT | CAWCSGGGSDTQYF
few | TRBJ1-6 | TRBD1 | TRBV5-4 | TGTGCCAGCAGCTCCCAGACAGGGGGCTTGGCACCCCTCCACTTT | CASSSQTGGLAPLHF
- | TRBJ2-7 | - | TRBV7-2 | TGTGCCAGCAGCTTACAGGACTACGAGCAGTACTTC | CASSLQDYEQYF
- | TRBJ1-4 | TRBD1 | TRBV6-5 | TGTGCCAGCAGTTTTGGACAGGGCCTTTTTAATGAAAAACTGTTTTTT | CASSFGQGLFNEKLFF
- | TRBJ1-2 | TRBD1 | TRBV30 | TGTGCCTGGAGTGCCCCTCCCGGACAGGGTTATTATGGCTACACCTTC | CAWSAPPGQGYYGYTF
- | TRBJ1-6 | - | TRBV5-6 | TGTGCCAGCAGCTTGAGGGGTGTCGGGGACTCACCCCTCCACTTT | CASSLRGVGDSPLHF
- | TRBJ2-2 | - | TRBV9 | TGTGCCAGCAGCTTCGAAGGGCGTCCGGCGAACACCGGGGAGCTGTTTTTT | CASSFEGRPANTGELFF
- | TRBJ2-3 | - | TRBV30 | TGTGCCTGGAGCCTGGCGGGCACAGATACGCAGTATTTT | CAWSLAGTDTQYF
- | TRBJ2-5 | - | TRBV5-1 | TGCGCCAGCAGCTTGACTAGCCAAGAGACCCAGTACTTC | CASSLTSQETQYF
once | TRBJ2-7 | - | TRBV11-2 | TGTGCCAGCAGGGCTTTGGGCCAATCCTACGAGCAGTACTTC | CASRALGQSYEQYF
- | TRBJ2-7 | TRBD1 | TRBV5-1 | TGCGCCAGCAGCTTGAATTTTTTCGGGACAGGGAGCTACGAGCAGTACTTC | CASSLNFFGTGSYEQYF
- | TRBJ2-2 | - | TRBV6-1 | TGTGCCAGCAGTGAAGAGTTTAACACCGGGGAGCTGTTTTTT | CASSEEFNTGELFF
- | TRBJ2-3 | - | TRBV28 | TGTGCCAGCAGTTTAGCTGGGCTAGGCGGCACAGATACGCAGTATTTT | CASSLAGLGGTDTQYF
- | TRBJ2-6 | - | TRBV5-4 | TGTGCCAGCAGCTTGGGAGGGTCTGGGGCCAACGTCCTGACTTTC | CASSLGGSGANVLTF
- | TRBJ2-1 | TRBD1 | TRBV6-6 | TGTGCCAGCAGTTACCCAGGGACAGGGGGCAGGAATGAGCAGTTCTTC | CASSYPGTGGRNEQFF
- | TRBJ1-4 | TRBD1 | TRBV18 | TGTGCCAGCTCGCCGGACAGGGGGGTAGAGAACGAAAAACTGTTTTTT | CASSPDRGVENEKLFF
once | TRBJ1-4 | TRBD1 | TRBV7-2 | TGTGCCAGCAGCGCTGACAGGGGAGCGTATCTTGAAAAACTGTTTTTT | CASSADRGAYLEKLFF
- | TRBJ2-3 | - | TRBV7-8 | TGTGCCAGCAGCTTAGGGGGTACCTACACAGATACGCAGTATTTT | CASSLGGTYTDTQYF